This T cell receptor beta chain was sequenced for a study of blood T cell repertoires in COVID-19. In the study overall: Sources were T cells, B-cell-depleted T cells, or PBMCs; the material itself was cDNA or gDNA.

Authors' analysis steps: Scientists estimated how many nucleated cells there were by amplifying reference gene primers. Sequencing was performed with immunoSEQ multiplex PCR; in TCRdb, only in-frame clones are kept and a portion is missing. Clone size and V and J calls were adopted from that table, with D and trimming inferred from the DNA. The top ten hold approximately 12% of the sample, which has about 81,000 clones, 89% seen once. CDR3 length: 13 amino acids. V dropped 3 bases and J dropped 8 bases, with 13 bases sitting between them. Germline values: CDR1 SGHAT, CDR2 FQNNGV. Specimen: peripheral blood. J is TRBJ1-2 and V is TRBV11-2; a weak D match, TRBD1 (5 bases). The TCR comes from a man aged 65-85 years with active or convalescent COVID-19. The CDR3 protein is CASSFFAGNGYTF. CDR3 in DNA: TGTGCCAGCAGCTTTTTCGCAGGGAACGGCTACACCTTC.